The rows below give T cell receptor beta chains drawn from one sample of a study of shared clonotypes between healthy human individuals. The assay was immunoSEQ multiplex PCR, and TCRdb's table has in-frame clones only and misses some. The sample has 110,000 or so clones; 68% are singletons. The source material was memory CD8+ T cells sorted from blood. Receptors originate from a woman younger than 45 in good health. Both conserved end residues are part of each CDR3. A D gene is named only where the DNA matches it firmly. Size is omitted from some rows. Given values are once, few, many or a class for expanded clones.

j_call v_call cdr3_length d_call clone_size cdr3_nt cdr3_aa
TRBJ2-1 TRBV2 15 . many TGTGCCAGCAGTGAAGCGGGAGAGTCCTACAATGAGCAGTTCTTC CASSEAGESYNEQFF
TRBJ1-4 TRBV27 15 TRBD1 once TGTGCCAGCAGTTGGACAGGGATGTTTGGTGAAAAACTGTTTTTT CASSWTGMFGEKLFF
TRBJ2-7 TRBV27 14 . . TGTGCCAGCAGTTTAATGGCGGGATTATACGAGCAGTACTTC CASSLMAGLYEQYF
TRBJ1-5 TRBV6-4 13 . . TGTGCCAGCAGTGACGGGAGCAATCAGCCCCAGCATTTT CASSDGSNQPQHF
TRBJ1-2 TRBV4-2 15 . . TGTGCCAGCAGCCAGCCCGGACAGCGAAATTATGGCTACACCTTC CASSQPGQRNYGYTF
TRBJ1-5 TRBV6-5 11 . many TGTGCCAGCAGTGAAACTCCCTTTTCGCATTTT CASSETPFSHF
TRBJ1-2 TRBV9 12 . few TGTGCCAGCAGCGTAGGAGCAGGCGGCTACACCTTC CASSVGAGGYTF
TRBJ1-1 TRBV10-3 13 . . TGTGCCATCAGTGAGTCAGCGAACACTGAAGCTTTCTTT CAISESANTEAFF
TRBJ2-5 TRBV4-3 14 . . TGCGCCAGCAGCCAAGGTTCTCTACAAGAGACCCAGTACTTC CASSQGSLQETQYF
TRBJ2-5 TRBV11-3 13 . . TGTGCCAGCAGCTTAGGCCAACAAGAGACCCAGTACTTC CASSLGQQETQYF
TRBJ2-4 TRBV7-9 16 . . TGTGCCAGCAGCTCCCTCTCGGGGCTAGCTATCGACATTCAGTACTTC CASSSLSGLAIDIQYF
TRBJ2-7 TRBV7-8 12 TRBD2 . TGTGCCAGCAGTCCCTGGGGGGGCGAGCAGTACTTC CASSPWGGEQYF
TRBJ2-1 TRBV5-1 14 . few TGCGCCAGCAGCCCGCTGGTTTCTCCCTTAGAGCAGTTCTTC CASSPLVSPLEQFF
TRBJ1-5 TRBV25-1 12 . . TGTGCCAGCAGTGACTTTGAGGGGCCCCAGCATTTT CASSDFEGPQHF
TRBJ1-5 TRBV6-1 14 . . TGTGCCAGCAGTGAATTAGGGGGGGGTCAGCCCCAGCATTTT CASSELGGGQPQHF
TRBJ1-5 TRBV7-9 14 . . TGTGCCAGCAGCCCCGACAGGTCCAATCAGCCCCAGCATTTT CASSPDRSNQPQHF
TRBJ1-1 TRBV11-2 18 TRBD1 . TGTGCCAGCAGCTTAGAAGGTCAGGGGGCCGGCATGAACACTGAAGCTTTCTTT CASSLEGQGAGMNTEAFF
TRBJ1-2 TRBV19 12 . . TGTGCCAGTAGTTCCGGGCCCTATGGCTACACCTTC CASSSGPYGYTF
TRBJ2-1 TRBV5-4 15 . . TGTGCCAGCAGCTTTGGGGAAGGGACATACAATGAGCAGTTCTTC CASSFGEGTYNEQFF
TRBJ2-5 TRBV15 14 . . TGTGCCACCAGCAGGGGACTCGGGCAAGAGACCCAGTACTTC CATSRGLGQETQYF
TRBJ2-3 TRBV4-1 15 . few TGCGCCAGCAGCCAAGTTTCAGGAGGCACAGATACGCAGTATTTT CASSQVSGGTDTQYF
TRBJ2-1 TRBV7-9 16 . . TGTGCCAGCAGCTTAGGTCCAGGGGTAATTTGGAATGAGCAGTTCTTC CASSLGPGVIWNEQFF
TRBJ2-1 TRBV25-1 16 TRBD1 . TGTGCCAGCAGTGGGGGGGTCCTGGGACAGGGGAATGAGCAGTTCTTC CASSGGVLGQGNEQFF
TRBJ2-7 TRBV11-2 16 TRBD2 . TGTGCCAGCAGCTTAGGACTAGCGGGCGGCTCCTACGAGCAGTACTTC CASSLGLAGGSYEQYF
TRBJ2-1 TRBV4-1 17 . . TGCGCCAGCAGCCACCAAGCGGCGGGTCCCACCTACAATGAGCAGTTCTTC CASSHQAAGPTYNEQFF
TRBJ2-3 TRBV28 13 . . TGTGCCAGCAGTTTCTTCCCCACAGATACGCAGTATTTT CASSFFPTDTQYF
TRBJ2-3 TRBV7-3 17 TRBD2 . TGTGCCAGCAGCCTCTTAGGTTCTAGCGGAAACTTCGATACGCAGTATTTT CASSLLGSSGNFDTQYF
TRBJ2-7 TRBV27 17 . . TGTGCCAGCAGTCCTCGGGCCGTAAGTAGCGGACCCTACGAGCAGTACTTC CASSPRAVSSGPYEQYF
TRBJ2-1 TRBV5-8 10 . . TGTGCCAGCAGCAGACTTAAGCAGTTCTTC CASSRLKQFF
TRBJ2-3 TRBV6-5 13 . once TGTGCCAGCAGTTACTTCGGGGGACAGACGCAGTATTTT CASSYFGGQTQYF
TRBJ2-4 TRBV7-2 15 . . TGTGCCAGCAGCCAGGGGACGTTAGCCAAAAACATTCAGTACTTC CASSQGTLAKNIQYF
TRBJ2-1 TRBV5-6 15 . . TGTGCCAGCAGCTCGAGGGGACAGATGGGGAGGAAGCAGTTCTTC CASSSRGQMGRKQFF
TRBJ1-1 TRBV28 14 . . TGTGCCAGCAGCCTCCGGGGGGGAGGCACTGAAGCTTTCTTT CASSLRGGGTEAFF
TRBJ1-1 TRBV6-6 14 . once TGTGCCAGCAGTCCTTGGATGGTGAACACTGAAGCTTTCTTT CASSPWMVNTEAFF
TRBJ2-7 TRBV5-4 16 . . TGTGCCAGCAGCTTGTCTGGTCGGGGGACCTCCTACGAGCAGTACTTC CASSLSGRGTSYEQYF
TRBJ1-2 TRBV19 15 . . TGTGCCAGTAGTATAGTCACAGGGAAGAGCTATGGCTACACCTTC CASSIVTGKSYGYTF
TRBJ2-7 TRBV15 15 . . TGTGCCACCAGCAGGGGAACCGGGACCCTCTACGAGCAGTACTTC CATSRGTGTLYEQYF
TRBJ1-5 TRBV10-3 15 . . TGTGCCATCAGTGAGTCAGGGGACGTTAATCAGCCCCAGCATTTT CAISESGDVNQPQHF
TRBJ2-7 TRBV11-2 17 TRBD2 . TGTGCCAGCAGCCCATTGACTAGCGGGAGGCGAGCCTACGAGCAGTACTTC CASSPLTSGRRAYEQYF
TRBJ2-3 TRBV25-1 15 . . TGTGCCAGCAGTTCTCGAGTCGTAGGTGCAGATACGCAGTATTTT CASSSRVVGADTQYF
TRBJ1-2 TRBV29-1 13 TRBD1 . TGCAGCGTTGAGGACAGGGCCAGGTATGGCTACACCTTC CSVEDRARYGYTF